These T cell receptor beta chains were read from a single sample in a study of blood T cell repertoires in COVID-19. Libraries were prepared by immunoSEQ multiplex PCR; TCRdb keeps only in-frame clonotypes and omits some of them. The data contain a few hundred thousand clones, 65% to 90% of them singletons. Sequencing was performed on peripheral blood. The receptors shown here come from a human donor in a cohort sampled during active COVID-19. Both conserved end residues are part of each CDR3. A D gene is named only where the DNA matches it firmly. Size is stated for part of the rows, as once, few or many counts, or as a class when the clone is expanded.

j_call | clone_size | d_call | v_call | cdr3_aa | cdr3_nt
TRBJ1-5 | - | - | TRBV27 | CASSPLGVFNQPQHF | TGTGCCAGCAGTCCCCTCGGGGTCTTTAATCAGCCCCAGCATTTT
TRBJ1-2 | - | TRBD1 | TRBV6-1 | CASSEADREIWGYTF | TGTGCCAGCAGTGAAGCGGACAGGGAAATATGGGGCTACACCTTC
TRBJ2-7 | - | TRBD1 | TRBV18 | CASSPRGQVHFYEQYF | TGTGCCAGCTCACCGAGGGGACAGGTTCACTTTTACGAGCAGTACTTC
TRBJ2-1 | - | TRBD1 | TRBV4-3 | CASSRTRDRHNEQFF | TGCGCCAGCAGCCGGACCCGGGACAGACACAATGAGCAGTTCTTC
TRBJ1-1 | few | - | TRBV28 | CASSARSRVSTEAFF | TGTGCCAGCAGCGCGAGGAGCAGGGTGAGCACTGAAGCTTTCTTT
TRBJ1-3 | once | - | TRBV5-1 | CASSLARQSGNTIYF | TGCGCCAGCAGCTTGGCGCGGCAGTCTGGAAACACCATATATTTT
TRBJ1-4 | once | - | TRBV21-1 | CASSKLSNGRHEKLFF | TGTGCCAGCAGCAAGCTATCCAATGGCCGACACGAAAAACTGTTTTTT
TRBJ1-5 | - | - | TRBV5-1 | CASRLTGIGNQPQHF | TGCGCCAGCAGATTGACGGGAATTGGCAATCAGCCCCAGCATTTT
TRBJ2-1 | - | TRBD2 | TRBV28 | CASSLGTSGNNEQFF | TGTGCCAGCAGTCTTGGGACTAGCGGGAACAATGAGCAGTTCTTC
TRBJ2-5 | - | - | TRBV7-2 | CASSLGGDQETQYF | TGTGCCAGCAGCTTAGGCGGGGATCAAGAGACCCAGTACTTC
TRBJ2-3 | - | - | TRBV21-1 | CASSSGTGGDTQYF | TGTGCCAGCAGCTCCGGGACAGGGGGAGATACGCAGTATTTT
TRBJ1-2 | - | TRBD1 | TRBV3-1/TRBV3-2 | CASRTGSGYTF | TGTGCCAGCAGGACAGGGTCTGGCTACACCTTC
TRBJ1-2 | - | TRBD1 | TRBV7-2 | CASSSSDRDYGYTF | TGTGCCAGCAGCTCATCGGACAGGGACTATGGCTACACCTTC
TRBJ2-4 | once | - | TRBV6-6 | CASSSKKNIQYF | TGTGCCAGCAGCTCTAAGAAAAACATTCAGTACTTC
TRBJ2-3 | - | - | TRBV4-1 | CASSQITGLISTDTQYF | TGCGCCAGCAGCCAAATAACGGGACTGATAAGCACAGATACGCAGTATTTT
TRBJ1-1 | - | TRBD1 | TRBV7-9 | CASSFRTGRVNTEAFF | TGTGCCAGCAGCTTTCGGACAGGGAGGGTGAACACTGAAGCTTTCTTT
TRBJ2-7 | - | TRBD1 | TRBV6-5 | CATKGPGGSHEQYF | TGTGCCACCAAAGGGCCAGGGGGTTCCCACGAGCAGTACTTC
TRBJ2-7 | - | TRBD1 | TRBV7-9 | CASSRVTGTGVSYEQYF | TGTGCCAGCAGCCGCGTTACCGGGACAGGGGTCTCCTACGAGCAGTACTTC
TRBJ1-2 | few | - | TRBV6-6 | CASSHTTGYGYTF | TGTGCCAGCAGTCACACGACAGGTTATGGCTACACCTTC
TRBJ2-5 | - | - | TRBV6-6 | CASSFEETQYF | TGTGCCAGCAGTTTCGAAGAGACCCAGTACTTC
TRBJ2-5 | - | - | TRBV7-9 | CASSLASGQETQYF | TGTGCCAGCAGCTTAGCTTCAGGGCAAGAGACCCAGTACTTC
TRBJ1-2 | - | - | TRBV7-9 | CASSLWSVANYGYTF | TGTGCCAGCAGCTTATGGTCGGTGGCTAACTATGGCTACACCTTC
TRBJ1-5 | once | TRBD1 | TRBV9 | CASRKGQHNQPQHF | TGTGCCAGCAGAAAGGGACAGCACAATCAGCCCCAGCATTTT
TRBJ1-1 | - | TRBD1 | TRBV27 | CASSKPGQLNTEAFF | TGTGCCAGCAGTAAACCGGGACAGCTGAACACTGAAGCTTTCTTT
TRBJ2-7 | - | - | TRBV7-3 | CASSPGAGSYEQYF | TGTGCCAGCAGCCCTGGCGCGGGGTCGTACGAGCAGTACTTC
TRBJ1-3 | - | - | TRBV28 | CASSLFGEFSSGNTIYF | TGTGCCAGCAGTTTATTCGGGGAATTCAGCTCTGGAAACACCATATATTTT
TRBJ2-3 | - | TRBD1 | TRBV4-3 | CASSQAAAWVGTGFPDTQYF | TGCGCCAGCAGCCAAGCCGCCGCGTGGGTGGGGACAGGGTTTCCAGATACGCAGTATTTT
TRBJ2-1 | - | TRBD2 | TRBV4-2 | CASSQLAGSSYNEQFF | TGTGCCAGCAGCCAGTTAGCGGGAAGCTCCTACAATGAGCAGTTCTTC
TRBJ1-1 | - | - | TRBV29-1 | CSASLVDRQAFF | TGCAGCGCCTCCTTGGTTGACAGGCAAGCTTTCTTT
TRBJ1-3 | - | - | TRBV15 | CATSRDRGSGNTIYF | TGTGCCACCAGCAGAGACAGGGGCTCTGGAAACACCATATATTTT
TRBJ2-7 | few | - | TRBV27 | CASSLRQALQDEQYF | TGTGCCAGCAGTTTAAGACAGGCCCTCCAAGACGAGCAGTACTTC